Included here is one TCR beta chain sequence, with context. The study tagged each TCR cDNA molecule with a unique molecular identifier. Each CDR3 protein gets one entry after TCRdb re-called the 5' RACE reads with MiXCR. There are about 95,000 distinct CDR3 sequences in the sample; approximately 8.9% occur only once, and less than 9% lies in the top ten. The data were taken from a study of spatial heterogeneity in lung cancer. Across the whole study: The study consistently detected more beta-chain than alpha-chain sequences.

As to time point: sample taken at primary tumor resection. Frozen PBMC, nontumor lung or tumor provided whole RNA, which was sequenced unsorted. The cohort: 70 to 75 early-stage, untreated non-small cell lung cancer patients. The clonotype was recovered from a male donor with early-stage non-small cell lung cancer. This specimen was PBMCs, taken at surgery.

The CDR3 sequence is CASSQAVGETQYF. The CDR3 DNA follows: TGTGCCAGCAGCCAGGCGGTGGGGGAGACCCAGTACTTC. The rearrangement links TRBV3-1 to TRBJ2-5; no clear D gene. V lost 3 bases to trimming and J lost 5 bases, with 10 bases between them. CDR1 is LGHDT, CDR2 YNNKEL, per germline (reference sequence). The CDR3 covers 13 residues.